The source of this T cell receptor (beta chain) is a study of shared clonotypes between healthy human individuals. This clone was recorded once. The antigen remains undetermined. Whole-study findings and limits: Generally, naive subsets (rather than memory subsets) showed larger estimated richness. The four-donor shared clonotypes exceeded non-shared clonotypes in generation probability, with non-shared ones scoring lower.

In the authors' workflow: Junction-only immunoSEQ data arrived without quality scores, meaning filtering differed. This table comes from immunoSEQ multiplex PCR, and its TCRdb copy is limited to in-frame clones, with some not included. V, J and clone size reflect that table, while D and trimming were determined from the DNA. The repertoire holds around 2,000,000 clones, with roughly 94% as singletons. Naive-designated CD8 cells lacked CD45RO, were positively enriched for CCR7, and omitted terminally differentiated effector memory CD45RA+ cells. The specimen was naive CD8+ T cells sorted from blood. The source of this sequence is a man younger than 35 in good health.

In DNA, the CDR3 is TGTGCCAGCAGTAAAACAGGGGGTGGCTACACCTTC. This translates into CASSKTGGGYTF. The gene calls are TRBV28 and TRBJ1-2; 8 nucleotides line up with TRBD1. The CDR3 has 12 residues. Per germline, CDR1 MDHEN and CDR2 SYDVKM. Unmatched junction bases numbered 3, after V lost 5 bases and J lost 7 bases.